What follows is one T cell receptor (beta chain) and its context. Its antigen is not known. This sample was included in a study of T-cell reconstitution after alpha-beta-depleted transplantation in children. General study points: A year post-transplant, T-cell counts and diversity derived mostly from newly produced T cells. As was reported, about two months after transplant, alpha-beta T cells came from several hundred expanded graft clones. Several patients had high TCRbeta diversity at day 60; it came from surviving recipient T cells and thymic progenitors.

Preparing the TCRbeta library involved the use of unique molecular identifiers. TCRdb independently ran MiXCR on the PCR reads; one entry per CDR3 protein. Here the sample spans around 300,000 distinct CDR3 sequences, approximately 23% being singletons. The CDR3 extends over 15 amino acids. Looked up from germline, CDR1 is SGDLS and CDR2 is YYNGEE. With V trimmed by 3 bases and J by 6 bases, 4 bases remained unmatched. The V and J genes are TRBV9 and TRBJ2-1, with TRBD2 identical over 12 bases. This specimen consisted of PBMCs, mostly from graft donor cells, obtained 180 days after TCRalphabeta/CD19-depleted stem cell transplant. This sequence was found in a male patient aged 5 to 17 who had a stem cell transplant for acute lymphoblastic leukemia, so the T cells may come from the graft donor. The chain's CDR3 is CASSARLAGVNEQFF. The DNA of the CDR3 is TGTGCCAGCAGCGCCCGACTAGCGGGAGTCAATGAGCAGTTCTTC.